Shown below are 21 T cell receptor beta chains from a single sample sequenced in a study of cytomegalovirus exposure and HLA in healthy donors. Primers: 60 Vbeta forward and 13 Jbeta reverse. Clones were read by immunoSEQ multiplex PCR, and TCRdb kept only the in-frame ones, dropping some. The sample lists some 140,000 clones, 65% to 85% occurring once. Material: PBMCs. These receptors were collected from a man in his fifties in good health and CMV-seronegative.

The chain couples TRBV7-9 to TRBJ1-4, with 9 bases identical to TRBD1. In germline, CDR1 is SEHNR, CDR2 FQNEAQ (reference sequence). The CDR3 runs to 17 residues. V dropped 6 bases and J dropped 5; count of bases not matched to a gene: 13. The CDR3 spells CASSLTGGYGLNEKLFF. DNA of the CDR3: TGTGCCAGCAGTCTTACAGGGGGCTATGGGCTGAATGAAAAACTGTTTTTT.

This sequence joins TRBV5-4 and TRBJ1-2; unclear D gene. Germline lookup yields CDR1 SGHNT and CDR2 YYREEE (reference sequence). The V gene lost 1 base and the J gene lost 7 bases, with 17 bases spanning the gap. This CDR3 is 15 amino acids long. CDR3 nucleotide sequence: TGTGCCAGCAGCTTGTTAAGTGTGACATCCCGTGGCTACACCTTC. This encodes CASSLLSVTSRGYTF.

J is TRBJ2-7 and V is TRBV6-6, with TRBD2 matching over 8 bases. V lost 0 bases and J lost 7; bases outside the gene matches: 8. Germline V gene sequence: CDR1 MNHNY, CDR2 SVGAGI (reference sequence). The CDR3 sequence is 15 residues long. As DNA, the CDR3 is TGTGCCAGCAGTTACTCGCCGGGAGGGCCCGGGGAGCAGTACTTC. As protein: CASSYSPGGPGEQYF.

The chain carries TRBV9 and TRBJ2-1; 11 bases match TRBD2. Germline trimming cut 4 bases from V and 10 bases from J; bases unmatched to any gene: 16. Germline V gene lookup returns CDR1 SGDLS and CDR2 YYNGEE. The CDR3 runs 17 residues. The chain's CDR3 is CASSKRNGLAGGREQFF. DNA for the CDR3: TGTGCCAGCAGCAAGAGGAATGGTCTAGCGGGAGGAAGGGAGCAGTTCTTC.

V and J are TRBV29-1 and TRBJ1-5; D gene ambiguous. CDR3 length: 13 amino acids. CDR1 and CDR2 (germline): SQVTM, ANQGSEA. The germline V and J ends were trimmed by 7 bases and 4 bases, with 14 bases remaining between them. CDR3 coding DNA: TGCAGCGCCGTATTCGGGGTTAATCAGCCCCAGCATTTT. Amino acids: CSAVFGVNQPQHF.

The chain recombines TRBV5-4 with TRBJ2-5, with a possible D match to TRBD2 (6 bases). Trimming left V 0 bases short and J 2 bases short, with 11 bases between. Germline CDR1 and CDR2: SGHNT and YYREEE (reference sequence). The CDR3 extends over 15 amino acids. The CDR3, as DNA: TGTGCCAGCAGCTTGGGAGGGAGGCGACAAGAGACCCAGTACTTC. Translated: CASSLGGRRQETQYF.

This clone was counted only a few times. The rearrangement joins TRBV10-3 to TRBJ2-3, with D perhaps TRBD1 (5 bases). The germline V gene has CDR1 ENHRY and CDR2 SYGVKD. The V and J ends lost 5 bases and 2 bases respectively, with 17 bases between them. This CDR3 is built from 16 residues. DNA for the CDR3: TGTGCCATCAGTTTATCCAGGGTTTCCTCCACAGATACGCAGTATTTT. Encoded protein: CAISLSRVSSTDTQYF.

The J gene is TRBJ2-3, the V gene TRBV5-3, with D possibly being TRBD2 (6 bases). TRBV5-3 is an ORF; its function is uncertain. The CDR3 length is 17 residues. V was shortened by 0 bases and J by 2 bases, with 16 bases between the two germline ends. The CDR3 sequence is CARSLAGEAADTDTQYF. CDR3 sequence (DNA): TGTGCCAGAAGCTTGGCGGGGGAGGCGGCGGACACAGATACGCAGTATTTT.

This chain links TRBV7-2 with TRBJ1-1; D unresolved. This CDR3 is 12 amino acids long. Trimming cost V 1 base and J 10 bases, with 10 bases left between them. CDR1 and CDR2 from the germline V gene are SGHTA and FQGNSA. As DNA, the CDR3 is TGTGCCAGCAGCTTAGTACAGCCGCCAGCTTTCTTT. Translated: CASSLVQPPAFF.

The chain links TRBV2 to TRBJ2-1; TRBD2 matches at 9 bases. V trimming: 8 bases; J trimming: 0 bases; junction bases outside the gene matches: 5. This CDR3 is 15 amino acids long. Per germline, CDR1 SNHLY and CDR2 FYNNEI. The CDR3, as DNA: TGTGCCAGCTACTTTAGCGGGAGCTCCTACAATGAGCAGTTCTTC. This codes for CASYFSGSSYNEQFF.

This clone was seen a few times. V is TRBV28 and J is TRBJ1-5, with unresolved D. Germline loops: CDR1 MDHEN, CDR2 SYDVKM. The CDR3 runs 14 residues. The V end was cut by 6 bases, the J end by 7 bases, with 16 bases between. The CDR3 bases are TGTGCCAGCAGCTCGGGCGGGATCAGGCAGCCCCAGCATTTT. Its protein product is CASSSGGIRQPQHF.

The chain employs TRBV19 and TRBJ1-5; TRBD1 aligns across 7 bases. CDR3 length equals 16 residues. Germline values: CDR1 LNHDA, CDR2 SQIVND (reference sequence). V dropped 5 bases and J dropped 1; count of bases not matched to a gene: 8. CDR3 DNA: TGTGCCAGTAGTCCCAGAAACAGGGGAAGCAATCAGCCCCAGCATTTT. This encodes CASSPRNRGSNQPQHF.

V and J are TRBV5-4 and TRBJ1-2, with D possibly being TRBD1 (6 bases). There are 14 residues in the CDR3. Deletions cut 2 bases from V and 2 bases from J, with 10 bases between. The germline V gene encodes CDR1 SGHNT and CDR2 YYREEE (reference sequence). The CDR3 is CASSLGGENYGYTF. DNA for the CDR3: TGTGCCAGCAGCTTAGGGGGGGAGAACTATGGCTACACCTTC.

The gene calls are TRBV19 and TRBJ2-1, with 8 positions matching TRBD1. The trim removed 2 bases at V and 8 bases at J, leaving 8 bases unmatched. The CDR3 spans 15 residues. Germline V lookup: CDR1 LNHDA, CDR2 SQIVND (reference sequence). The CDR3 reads CASSILGQGSYEQFF. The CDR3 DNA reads TGTGCCAGTAGTATACTCGGACAGGGTTCTTATGAGCAGTTCTTC.

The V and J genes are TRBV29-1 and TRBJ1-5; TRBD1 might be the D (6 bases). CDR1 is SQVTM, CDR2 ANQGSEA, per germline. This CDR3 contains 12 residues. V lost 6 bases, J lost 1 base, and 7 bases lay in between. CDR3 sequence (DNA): TGCAGCGTAGGACAGAGCAATCAGCCCCAGCATTTT. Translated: CSVGQSNQPQHF.

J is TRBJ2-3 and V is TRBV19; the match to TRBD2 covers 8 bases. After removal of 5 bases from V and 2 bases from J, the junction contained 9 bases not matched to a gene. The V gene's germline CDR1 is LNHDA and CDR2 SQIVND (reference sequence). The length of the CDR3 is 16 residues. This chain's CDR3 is CASSQLAETLTDTQYF. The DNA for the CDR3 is TGTGCCAGTAGTCAACTAGCGGAGACGCTCACAGATACGCAGTATTTT.

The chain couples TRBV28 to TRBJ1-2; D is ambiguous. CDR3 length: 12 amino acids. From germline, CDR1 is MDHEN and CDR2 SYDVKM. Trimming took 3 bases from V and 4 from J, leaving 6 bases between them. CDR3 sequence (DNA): TGTGCCAGCAGTTTTAGAAGCTATGGCTACACCTTC. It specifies CASSFRSYGYTF.

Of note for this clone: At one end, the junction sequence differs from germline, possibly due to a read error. This CDR3 reads CASSLSGAGGGF. For the CDR3, the DNA is TGTGCCAGCAGCTTGTCAGGAGCCGGGGGGGGCTTC. The genes are TRBV5-6 and TRBJ1-2; D is perhaps TRBD1 (5 bases). CDR3 size: 12 residues. In germline, CDR1 is SGHDT, CDR2 YYEEEE.

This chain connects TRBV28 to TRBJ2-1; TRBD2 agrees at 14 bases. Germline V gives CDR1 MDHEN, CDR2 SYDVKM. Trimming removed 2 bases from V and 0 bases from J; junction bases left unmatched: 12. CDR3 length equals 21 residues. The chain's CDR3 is CASSLIGGRGTSGSSYNEQFF. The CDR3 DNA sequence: TGTGCCAGCAGTTTAATTGGGGGCCGAGGGACTAGCGGGAGCTCCTACAATGAGCAGTTCTTC.

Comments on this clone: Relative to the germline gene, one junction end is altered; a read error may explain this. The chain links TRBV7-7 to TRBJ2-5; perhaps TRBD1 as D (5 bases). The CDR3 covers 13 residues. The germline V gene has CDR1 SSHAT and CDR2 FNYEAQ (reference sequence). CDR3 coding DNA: TGTGCTAGCAGCTCAGGGCACCAAGAGACCCAGTACTTC. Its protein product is CASSSGHQETQYF. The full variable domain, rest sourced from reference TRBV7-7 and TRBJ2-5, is GAGVSQSPRYKVTKRGQDVTLRCDPISSHATLYWYQQALGQGPEFLTYFNYEAQPDKSGLPSDRFSAERPEGSISTLTIQRTEQRDSAMYRCASSSGHQETQYFGPGTRLLVL.

The CDR3 sequence is CASSLGQFPETQYF. In nucleotides, the CDR3 is TGTGCCAGCAGCTTAGGGCAATTTCCAGAGACCCAGTACTTC. The chain combines TRBV7-9 with TRBJ2-5, with D unresolved. This CDR3 has 14 amino acids. V was pared by 1 base and J by 4 bases, with 10 bases between. Germline assignment: CDR1 SEHNR and CDR2 FQNEAQ (reference sequence). Based on the CDR3 plus reference TRBV7-9 and TRBJ2-5, the full variable domain is DTGVSQNPRHKITKRGQNVTFRCDPISEHNRLYWYRQTLGQGPEFLTYFQNEAQLEKSRLLSDRFSAERPKGSFSTLEIQRTEQGDSAMYLCASSLGQFPETQYFGPGTRLLVL.